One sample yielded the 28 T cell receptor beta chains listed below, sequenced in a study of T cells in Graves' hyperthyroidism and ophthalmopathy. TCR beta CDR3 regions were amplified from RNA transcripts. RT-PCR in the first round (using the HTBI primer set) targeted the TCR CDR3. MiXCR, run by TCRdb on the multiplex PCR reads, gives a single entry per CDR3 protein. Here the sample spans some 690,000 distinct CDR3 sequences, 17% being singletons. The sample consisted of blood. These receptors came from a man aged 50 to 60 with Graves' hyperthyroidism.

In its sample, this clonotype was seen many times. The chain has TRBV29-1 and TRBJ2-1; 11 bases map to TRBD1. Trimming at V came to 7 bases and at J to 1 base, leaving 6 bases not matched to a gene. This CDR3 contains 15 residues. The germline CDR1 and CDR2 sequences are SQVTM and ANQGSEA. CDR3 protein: CSGGGQGESYNEQFF. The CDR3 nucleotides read TGCAGCGGGGGGGGACAGGGGGAATCCTACAATGAGCAGTTCTTC.

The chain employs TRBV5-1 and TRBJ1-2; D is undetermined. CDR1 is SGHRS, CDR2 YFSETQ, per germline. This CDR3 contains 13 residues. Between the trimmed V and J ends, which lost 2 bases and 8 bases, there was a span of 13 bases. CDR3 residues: CASSLGLPDGYTF. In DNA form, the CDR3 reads TGCGCCAGCAGCTTAGGATTGCCAGACGGCTACACCTTC.

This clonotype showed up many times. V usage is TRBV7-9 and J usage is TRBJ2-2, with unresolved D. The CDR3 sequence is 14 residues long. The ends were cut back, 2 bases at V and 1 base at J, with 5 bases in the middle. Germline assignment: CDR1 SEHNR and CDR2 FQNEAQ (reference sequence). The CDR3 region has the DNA TGTGCCAGCAGCTTATTGCTGAACACCGGGGAGCTGTTTTTT. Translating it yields CASSLLLNTGELFF. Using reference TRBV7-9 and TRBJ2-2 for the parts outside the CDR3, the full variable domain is DTGVSQNPRHKITKRGQNVTFRCDPISEHNRLYWYRQTLGQGPEFLTYFQNEAQLEKSRLLSDRFSAERPKGSFSTLEIQRTEQGDSAMYLCASSLLLNTGELFFGEGSRLTVL.

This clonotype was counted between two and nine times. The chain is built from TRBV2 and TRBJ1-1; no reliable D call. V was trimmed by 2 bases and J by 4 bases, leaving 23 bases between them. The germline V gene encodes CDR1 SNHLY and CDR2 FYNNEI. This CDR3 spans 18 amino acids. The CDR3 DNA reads TGTGCCAGCAGTGAATTTTTAACAGAATTGTACTTGGGCACTGAAGCTTTCTTT. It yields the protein CASSEFLTELYLGTEAFF.

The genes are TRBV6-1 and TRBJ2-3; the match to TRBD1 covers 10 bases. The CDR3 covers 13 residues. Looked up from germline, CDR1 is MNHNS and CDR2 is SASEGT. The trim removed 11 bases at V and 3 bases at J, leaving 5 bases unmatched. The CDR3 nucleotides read TGTGCCGCCAGGGACAGGGGAACAGATACGCAGTATTTT. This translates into CAARDRGTDTQYF.

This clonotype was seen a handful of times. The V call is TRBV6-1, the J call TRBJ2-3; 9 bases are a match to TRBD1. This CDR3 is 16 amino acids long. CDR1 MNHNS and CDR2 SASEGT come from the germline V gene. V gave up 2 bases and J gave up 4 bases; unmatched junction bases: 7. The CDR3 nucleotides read TGTGCCAGCAGTGAATACAGGGGGCGGTGGCCAGATACGCAGTATTTT. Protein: CASSEYRGRWPDTQYF.

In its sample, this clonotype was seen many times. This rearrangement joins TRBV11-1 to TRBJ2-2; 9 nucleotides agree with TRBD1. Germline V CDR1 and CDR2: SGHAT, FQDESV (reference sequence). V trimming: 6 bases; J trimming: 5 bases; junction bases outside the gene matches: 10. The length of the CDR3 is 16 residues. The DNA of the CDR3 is TGTGCCAGCAGTTACCGGGACAGGGTAGGGACCGGGGAGCTGTTTTTT. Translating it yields CASSYRDRVGTGELFF.

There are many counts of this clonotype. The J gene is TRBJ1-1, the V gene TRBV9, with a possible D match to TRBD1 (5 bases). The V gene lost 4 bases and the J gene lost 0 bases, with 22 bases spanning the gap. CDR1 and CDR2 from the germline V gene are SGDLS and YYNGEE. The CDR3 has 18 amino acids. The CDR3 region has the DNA TGTGCCAGCAGCTCGCCGACCGCGGGGGGTACTTTGAACACTGAAGCTTTCTTT. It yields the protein CASSSPTAGGTLNTEAFF.

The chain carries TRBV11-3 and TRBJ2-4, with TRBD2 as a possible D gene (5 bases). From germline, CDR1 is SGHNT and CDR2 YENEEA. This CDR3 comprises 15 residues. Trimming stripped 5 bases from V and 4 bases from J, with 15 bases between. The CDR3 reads CASSQTWERKNIQYF. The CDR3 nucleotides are TGTGCCAGCAGCCAAACGTGGGAGCGAAAAAACATTCAGTACTTC.

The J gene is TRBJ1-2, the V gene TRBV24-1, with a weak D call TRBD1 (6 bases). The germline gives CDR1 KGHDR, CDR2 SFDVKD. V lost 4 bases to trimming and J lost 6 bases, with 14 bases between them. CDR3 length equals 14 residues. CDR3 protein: CATSEAGTINGYTF. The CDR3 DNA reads TGTGCCACCAGTGAGGCCGGGACAATAAATGGCTACACCTTC.

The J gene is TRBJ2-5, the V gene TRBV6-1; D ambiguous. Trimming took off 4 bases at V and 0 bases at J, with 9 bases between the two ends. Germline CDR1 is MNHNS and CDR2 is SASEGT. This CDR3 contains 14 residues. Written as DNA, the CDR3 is TGTGCCAGCAGTGTTCGGAAGAACCAAGAGACCCAGTACTTC. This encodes CASSVRKNQETQYF.

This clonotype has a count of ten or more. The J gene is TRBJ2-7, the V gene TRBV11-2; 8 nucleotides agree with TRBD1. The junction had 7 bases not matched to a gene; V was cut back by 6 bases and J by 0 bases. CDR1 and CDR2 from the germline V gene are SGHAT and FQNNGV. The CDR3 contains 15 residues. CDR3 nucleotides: TGTGCCAGCAGTGCTCGACAGGGGAGCTCCTACGAGCAGTACTTC. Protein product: CASSARQGSSYEQYF.

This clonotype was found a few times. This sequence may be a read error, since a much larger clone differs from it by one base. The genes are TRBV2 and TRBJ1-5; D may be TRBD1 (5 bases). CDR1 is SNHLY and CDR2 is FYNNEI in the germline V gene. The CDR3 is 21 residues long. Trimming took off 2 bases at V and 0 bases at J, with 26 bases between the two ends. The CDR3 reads CASSESVRPGRGVNSNQPQHF. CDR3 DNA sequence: TGTGCCAGCAGTGAATCAGTCCGACCGGGACGGGGCGTTAATAGCAATCAGCCCCAGCATTTT.

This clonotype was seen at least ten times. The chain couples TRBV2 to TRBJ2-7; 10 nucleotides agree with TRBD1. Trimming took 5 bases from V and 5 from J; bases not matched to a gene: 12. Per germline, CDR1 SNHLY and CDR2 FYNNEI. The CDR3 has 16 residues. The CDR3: CASSTPLGQGSNEQYF. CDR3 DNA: TGTGCCAGCAGTACACCTTTGGGACAGGGGTCCAACGAGCAGTACTTC.

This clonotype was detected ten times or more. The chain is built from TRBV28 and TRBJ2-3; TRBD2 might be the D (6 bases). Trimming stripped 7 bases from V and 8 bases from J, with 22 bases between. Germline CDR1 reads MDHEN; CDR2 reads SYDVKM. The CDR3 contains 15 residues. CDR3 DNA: TGTGCCAGCAATGGGGCTGGTAGGGACTCTCGTACGCAGTATTTT. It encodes CASNGAGRDSRTQYF.

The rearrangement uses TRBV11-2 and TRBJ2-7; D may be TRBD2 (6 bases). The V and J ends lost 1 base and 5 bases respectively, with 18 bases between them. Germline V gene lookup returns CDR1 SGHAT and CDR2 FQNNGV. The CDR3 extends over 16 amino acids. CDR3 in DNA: TGTGCCAGCAGCTTAGGTGGTGGGGGGACTTTGCACGAGCAGTACTTC. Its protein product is CASSLGGGGTLHEQYF. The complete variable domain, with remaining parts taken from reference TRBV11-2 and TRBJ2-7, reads EAGVAQSPRYKIIEKRQSVAFWCNPISGHATLYWYQQILGQGPKLLIQFQNNGVVDDSQLPKDRFSAERLKGVDSTLKIQPAKLEDSAVYLCASSLGGGGTLHEQYFGPGTRLTVT.

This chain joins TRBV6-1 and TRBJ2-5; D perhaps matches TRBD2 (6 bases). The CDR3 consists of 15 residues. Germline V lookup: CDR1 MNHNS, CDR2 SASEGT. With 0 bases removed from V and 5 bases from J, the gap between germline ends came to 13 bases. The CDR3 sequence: CASSEASGMAETQYF. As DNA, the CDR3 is TGTGCCAGCAGTGAAGCTAGCGGAATGGCGGAGACCCAGTACTTC.

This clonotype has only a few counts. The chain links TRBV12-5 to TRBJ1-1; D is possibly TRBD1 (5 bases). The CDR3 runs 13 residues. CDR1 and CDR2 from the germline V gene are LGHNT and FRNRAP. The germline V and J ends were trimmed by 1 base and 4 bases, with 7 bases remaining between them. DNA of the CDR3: TGTGCTAGTGGTTTGGCCGACAGCACTGAAGCTTTCTTT. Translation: CASGLADSTEAFF.

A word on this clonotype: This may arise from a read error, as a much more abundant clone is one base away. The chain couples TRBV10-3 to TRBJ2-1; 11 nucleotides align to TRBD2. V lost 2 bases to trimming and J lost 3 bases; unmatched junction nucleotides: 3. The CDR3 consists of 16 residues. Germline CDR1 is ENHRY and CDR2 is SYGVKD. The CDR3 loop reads CAISEPGLADYNEQFF. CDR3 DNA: TGTGCCATCAGTGAGCCGGGACTAGCGGACTACAATGAGCAGTTCTTC.

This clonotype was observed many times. This CDR3 reads CASSWYIDSEGYF. The CDR3 nucleotides are TGTGCCAGCAGCTGGTACATAGACAGTGAGGGGTACTTC. The V and J genes are TRBV7-2 and TRBJ2-7; the D gene could be TRBD1 or TRBD2 (5 bases each). CDR3 length: 13 residues. The V gene lost 4 bases and the J gene lost 12 bases, with 19 bases spanning the gap. CDR1 is SGHTA and CDR2 is FQGNSA in the germline V gene.

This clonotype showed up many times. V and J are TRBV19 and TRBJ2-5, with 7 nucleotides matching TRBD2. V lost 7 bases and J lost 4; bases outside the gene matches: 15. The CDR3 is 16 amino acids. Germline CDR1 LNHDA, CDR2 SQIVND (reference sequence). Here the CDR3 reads CASTKIAGPGGETQYF. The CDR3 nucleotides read TGTGCCAGTACCAAGATAGCGGGTCCCGGGGGAGAGACCCAGTACTTC.

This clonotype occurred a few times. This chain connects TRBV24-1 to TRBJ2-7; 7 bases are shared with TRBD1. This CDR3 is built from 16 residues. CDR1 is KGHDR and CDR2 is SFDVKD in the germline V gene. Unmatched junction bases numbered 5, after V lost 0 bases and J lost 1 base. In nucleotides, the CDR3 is TGTGCCACCAGTGATTTGCAATGGGGACAGTCCTACGAGCAGTACTTC. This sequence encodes CATSDLQWGQSYEQYF.

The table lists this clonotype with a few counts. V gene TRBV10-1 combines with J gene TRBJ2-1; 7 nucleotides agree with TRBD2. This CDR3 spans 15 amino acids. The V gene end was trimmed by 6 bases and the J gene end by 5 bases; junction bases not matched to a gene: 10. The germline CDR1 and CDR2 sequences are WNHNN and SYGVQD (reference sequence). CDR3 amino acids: CASRGPLASDNEQFF. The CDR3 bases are TGCGCCAGCAGGGGCCCACTAGCGTCGGACAATGAGCAGTTCTTC.

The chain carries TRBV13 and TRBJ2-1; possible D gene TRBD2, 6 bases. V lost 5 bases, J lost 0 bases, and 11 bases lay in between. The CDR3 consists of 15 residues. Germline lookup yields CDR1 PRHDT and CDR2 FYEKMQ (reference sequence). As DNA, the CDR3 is TGTGCCAGCAGCCCAAATAGCGGCTCCTACAATGAGCAGTTCTTC. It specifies CASSPNSGSYNEQFF. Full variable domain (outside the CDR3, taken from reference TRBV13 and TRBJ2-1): AAGVIQSPRHLIKEKRETATLKCYPIPRHDTVYWYQQGPGQDPQFLISFYEKMQSDKGSIPDRFSAQQFSDYHSELNMSSLELGDSALYFCASSPNSGSYNEQFFGPGTRLTVL.

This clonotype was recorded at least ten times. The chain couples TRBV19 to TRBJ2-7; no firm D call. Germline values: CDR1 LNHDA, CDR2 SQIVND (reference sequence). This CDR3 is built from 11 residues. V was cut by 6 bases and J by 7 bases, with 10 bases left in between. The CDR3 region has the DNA TGTGCCAGTAGCTCCGGATCGGAGCAGTACTTC. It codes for CASSSGSEQYF.

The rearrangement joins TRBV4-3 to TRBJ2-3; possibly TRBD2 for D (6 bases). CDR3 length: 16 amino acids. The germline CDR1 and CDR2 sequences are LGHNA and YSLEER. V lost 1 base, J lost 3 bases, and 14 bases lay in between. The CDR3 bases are TGCGCCAGCAGCCAAGGGGGACTTACCCCTACAGATACGCAGTATTTT. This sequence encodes CASSQGGLTPTDTQYF.

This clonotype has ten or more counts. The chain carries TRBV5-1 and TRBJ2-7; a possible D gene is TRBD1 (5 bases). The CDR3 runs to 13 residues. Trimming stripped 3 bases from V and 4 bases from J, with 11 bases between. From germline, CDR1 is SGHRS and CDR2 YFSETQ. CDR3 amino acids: CASSSDILYEQYF. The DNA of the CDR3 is TGCGCCAGCAGCTCGGACATACTTTACGAGCAGTACTTC.

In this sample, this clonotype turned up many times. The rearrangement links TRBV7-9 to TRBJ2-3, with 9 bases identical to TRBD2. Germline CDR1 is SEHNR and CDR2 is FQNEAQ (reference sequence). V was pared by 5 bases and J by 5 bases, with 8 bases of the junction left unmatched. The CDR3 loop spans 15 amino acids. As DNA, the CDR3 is TGTGCCAGCAGCCCCCGATTAGCGGGGGAAGATACGCAGTATTTT. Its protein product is CASSPRLAGEDTQYF. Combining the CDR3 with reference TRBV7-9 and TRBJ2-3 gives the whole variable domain DTGVSQNPRHKITKRGQNVTFRCDPISEHNRLYWYRQTLGQGPEFLTYFQNEAQLEKSRLLSDRFSAERPKGSFSTLEIQRTEQGDSAMYLCASSPRLAGEDTQYFGPGTRLTVL.